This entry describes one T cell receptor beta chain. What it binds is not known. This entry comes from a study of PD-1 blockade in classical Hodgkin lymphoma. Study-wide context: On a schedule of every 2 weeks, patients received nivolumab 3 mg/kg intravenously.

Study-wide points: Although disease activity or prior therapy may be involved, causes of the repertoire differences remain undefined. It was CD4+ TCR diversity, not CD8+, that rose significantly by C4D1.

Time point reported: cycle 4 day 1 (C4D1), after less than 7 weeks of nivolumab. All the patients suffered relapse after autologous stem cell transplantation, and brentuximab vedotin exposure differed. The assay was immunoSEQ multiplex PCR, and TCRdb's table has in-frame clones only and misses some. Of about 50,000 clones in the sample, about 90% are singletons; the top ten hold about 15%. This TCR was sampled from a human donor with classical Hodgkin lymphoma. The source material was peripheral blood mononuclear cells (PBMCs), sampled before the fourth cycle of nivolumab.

CDR3 sequence: CASSVAGTNYEQYF. CDR3 DNA sequence: TGTGCCAGCAGCGTAGCTGGGACGAACTACGAGCAGTACTTC. The V call is TRBV9, the J call TRBJ2-7; TRBD1 or TRBD2 may be the D gene (5 bases each). Germline CDR1 SGDLS, CDR2 YYNGEE. The V end lost 0 bases, the J end lost 3 bases, and 10 bases lay between the germline ends. The CDR3 sequence is 14 residues long.